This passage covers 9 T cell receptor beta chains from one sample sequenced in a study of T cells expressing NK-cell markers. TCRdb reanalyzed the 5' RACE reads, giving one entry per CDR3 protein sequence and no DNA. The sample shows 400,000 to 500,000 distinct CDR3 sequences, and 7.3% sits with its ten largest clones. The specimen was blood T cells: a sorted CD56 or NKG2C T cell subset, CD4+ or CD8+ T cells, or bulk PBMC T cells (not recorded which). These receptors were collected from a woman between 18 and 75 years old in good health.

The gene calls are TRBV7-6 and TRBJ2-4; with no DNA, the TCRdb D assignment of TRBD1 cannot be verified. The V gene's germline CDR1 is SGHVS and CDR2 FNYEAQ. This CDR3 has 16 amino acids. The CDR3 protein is CASSLGTGLAKNIQYF.

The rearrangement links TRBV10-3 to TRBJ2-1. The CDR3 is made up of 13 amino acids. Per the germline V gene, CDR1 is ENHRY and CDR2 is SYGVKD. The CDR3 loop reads CAISEGLDNEQFF.

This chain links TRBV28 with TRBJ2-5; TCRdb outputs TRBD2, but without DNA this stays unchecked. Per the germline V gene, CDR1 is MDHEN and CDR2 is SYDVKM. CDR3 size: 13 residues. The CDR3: CASSLDPPGTQYF.

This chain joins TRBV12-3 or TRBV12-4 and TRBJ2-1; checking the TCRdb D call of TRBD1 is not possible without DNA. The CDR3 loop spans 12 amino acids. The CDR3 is CASSTQGWWQFF.

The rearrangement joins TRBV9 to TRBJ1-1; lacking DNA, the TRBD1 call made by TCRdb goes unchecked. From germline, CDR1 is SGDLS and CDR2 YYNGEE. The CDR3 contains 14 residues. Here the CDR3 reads CASSAGTLGTEAFF.

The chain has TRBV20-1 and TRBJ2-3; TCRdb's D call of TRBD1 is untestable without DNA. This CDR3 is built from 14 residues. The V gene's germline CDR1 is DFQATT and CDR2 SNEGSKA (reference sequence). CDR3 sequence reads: CSARPPLGTDTQYF.

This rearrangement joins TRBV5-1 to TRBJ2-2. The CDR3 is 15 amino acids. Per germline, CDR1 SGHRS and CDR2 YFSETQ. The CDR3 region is CASSPTAQNTGELFF.

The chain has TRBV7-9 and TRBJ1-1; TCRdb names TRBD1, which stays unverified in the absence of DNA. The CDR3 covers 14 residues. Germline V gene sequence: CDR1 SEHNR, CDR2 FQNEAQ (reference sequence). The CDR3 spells CASSYTGGATEAFF.

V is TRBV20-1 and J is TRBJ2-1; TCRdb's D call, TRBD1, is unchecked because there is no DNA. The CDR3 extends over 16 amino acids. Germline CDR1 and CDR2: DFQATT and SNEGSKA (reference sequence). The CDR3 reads CSARILAGGKYNEQFF.